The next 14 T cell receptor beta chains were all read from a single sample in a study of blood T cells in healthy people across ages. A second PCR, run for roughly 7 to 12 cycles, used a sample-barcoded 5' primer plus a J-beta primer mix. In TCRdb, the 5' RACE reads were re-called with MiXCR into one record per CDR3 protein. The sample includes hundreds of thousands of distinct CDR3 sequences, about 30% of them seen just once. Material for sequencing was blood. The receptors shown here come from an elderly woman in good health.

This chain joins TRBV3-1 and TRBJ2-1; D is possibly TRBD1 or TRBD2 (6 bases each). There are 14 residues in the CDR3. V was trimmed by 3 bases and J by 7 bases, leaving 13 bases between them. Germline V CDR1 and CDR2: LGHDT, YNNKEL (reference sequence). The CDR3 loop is CASSHGGAGNEQFF. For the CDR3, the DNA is TGTGCCAGCAGCCATGGGGGCGCGGGGAATGAGCAGTTCTTC.

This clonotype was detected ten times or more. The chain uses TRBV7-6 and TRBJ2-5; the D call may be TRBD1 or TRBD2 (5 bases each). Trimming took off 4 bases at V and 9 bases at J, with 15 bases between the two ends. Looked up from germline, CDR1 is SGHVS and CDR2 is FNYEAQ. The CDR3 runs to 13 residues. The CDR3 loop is CASSSGTHRAQYF. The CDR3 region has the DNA TGTGCCAGCAGCTCGGGGACCCACCGGGCCCAGTACTTC.

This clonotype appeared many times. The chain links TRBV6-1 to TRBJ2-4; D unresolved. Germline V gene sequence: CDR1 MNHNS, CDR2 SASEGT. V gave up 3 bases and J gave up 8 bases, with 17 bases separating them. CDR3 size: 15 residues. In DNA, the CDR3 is TGTGCCAGCAGTGACGATGCACTTAGCCAAGACATTCAGTACTTC. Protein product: CASSDDALSQDIQYF.

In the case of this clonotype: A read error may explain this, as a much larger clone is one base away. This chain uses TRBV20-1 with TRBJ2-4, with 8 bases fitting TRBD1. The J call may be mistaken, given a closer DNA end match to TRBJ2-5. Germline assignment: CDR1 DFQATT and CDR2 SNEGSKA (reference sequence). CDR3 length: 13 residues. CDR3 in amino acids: CSTNPGGTETQYF. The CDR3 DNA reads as TGCAGTACCAACCCAGGGGGCACAGAGACCCAGTACTTC.

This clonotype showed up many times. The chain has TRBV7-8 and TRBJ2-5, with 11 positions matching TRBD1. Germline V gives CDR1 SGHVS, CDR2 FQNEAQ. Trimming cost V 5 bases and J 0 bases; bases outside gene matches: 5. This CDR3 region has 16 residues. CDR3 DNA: TGTGCCAGCAGCGGGGGGACAGGGGGGAACCAAGAGACCCAGTACTTC. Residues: CASSGGTGGNQETQYF. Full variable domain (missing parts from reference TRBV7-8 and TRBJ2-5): GAGVSQSPRYKVAKRGQDVALRCDPISGHVSLFWYQQALGQGPEFLTYFQNEAQLDKSGLPSDRFFAERPEGSVSTLKIQRTQQEDSAVYLCASSGGTGGNQETQYFGPGTRLLVL.

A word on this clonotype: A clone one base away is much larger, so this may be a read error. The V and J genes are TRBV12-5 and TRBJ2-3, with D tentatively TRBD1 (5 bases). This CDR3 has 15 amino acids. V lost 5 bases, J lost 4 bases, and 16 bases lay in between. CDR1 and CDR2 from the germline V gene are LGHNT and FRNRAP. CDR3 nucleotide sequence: TGTGCTAGTGGTCCAGCAGGGCAGGGCGCAGATACGCAGTATTTT. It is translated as CASGPAGQGADTQYF.

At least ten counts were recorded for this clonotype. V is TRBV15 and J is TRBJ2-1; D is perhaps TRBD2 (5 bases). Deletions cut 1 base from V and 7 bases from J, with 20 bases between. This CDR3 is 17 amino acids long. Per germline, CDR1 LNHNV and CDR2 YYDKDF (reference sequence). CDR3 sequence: CATSRVFEVAKKNEQFF. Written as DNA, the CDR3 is TGTGCCACCAGCAGAGTTTTTGAGGTAGCGAAAAAAAATGAGCAGTTCTTC.

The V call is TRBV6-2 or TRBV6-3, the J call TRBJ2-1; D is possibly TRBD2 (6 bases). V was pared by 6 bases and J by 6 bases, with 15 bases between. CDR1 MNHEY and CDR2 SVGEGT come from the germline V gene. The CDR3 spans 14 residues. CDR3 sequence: CASSVAGGANEQFF. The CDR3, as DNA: TGTGCCAGCAGCGTAGCAGGAGGGGCCAATGAGCAGTTCTTC.

The CDR3 region has the DNA TGTGCCAGCAGTGAAATGGGGGTAGGAGAGACCCAGTACTTC. Encoded protein: CASSEMGVGETQYF. V and J are TRBV27 and TRBJ2-4, with D perhaps given as TRBD1 or TRBD2 (5 bases each). Gene TRBJ2-5 matches the end of the DNA better, so the J call may be wrong. This CDR3 is 14 amino acids long. CDR1 is MNHEY and CDR2 is SMNVEV in the germline V gene (reference sequence).

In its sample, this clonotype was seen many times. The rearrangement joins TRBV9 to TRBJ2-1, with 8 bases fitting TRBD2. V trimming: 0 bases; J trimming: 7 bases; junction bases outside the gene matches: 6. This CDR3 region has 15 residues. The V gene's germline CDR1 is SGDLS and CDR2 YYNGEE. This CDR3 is CASSVVGGGRNEQFF. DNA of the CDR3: TGTGCCAGCAGCGTAGTCGGCGGGGGGCGAAATGAGCAGTTCTTC.

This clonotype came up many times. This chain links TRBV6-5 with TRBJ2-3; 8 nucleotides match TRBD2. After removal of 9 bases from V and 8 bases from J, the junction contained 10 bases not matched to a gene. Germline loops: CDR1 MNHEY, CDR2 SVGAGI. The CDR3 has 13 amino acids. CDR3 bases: TGTGCCAGTTCCGGGACTAGTTTTGGTACGCAGTATTTT. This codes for CASSGTSFGTQYF.

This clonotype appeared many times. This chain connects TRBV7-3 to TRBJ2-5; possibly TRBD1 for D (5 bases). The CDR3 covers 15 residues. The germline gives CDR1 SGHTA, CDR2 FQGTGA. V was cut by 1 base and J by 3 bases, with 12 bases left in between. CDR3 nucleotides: TGTGCCAGCAGCTTAAGTTCAAGGGGAAAAGAGACCCAGTACTTC. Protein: CASSLSSRGKETQYF.

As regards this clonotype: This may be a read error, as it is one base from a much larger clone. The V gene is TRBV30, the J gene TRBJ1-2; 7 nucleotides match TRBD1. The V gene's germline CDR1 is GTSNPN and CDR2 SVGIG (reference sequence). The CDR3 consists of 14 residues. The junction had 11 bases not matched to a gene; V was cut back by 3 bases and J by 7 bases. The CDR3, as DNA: TGTGCCTGGAGCCGGGACAGAAGTAGGGGTGGCTACACCTTC. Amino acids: CAWSRDRSRGGYTF.

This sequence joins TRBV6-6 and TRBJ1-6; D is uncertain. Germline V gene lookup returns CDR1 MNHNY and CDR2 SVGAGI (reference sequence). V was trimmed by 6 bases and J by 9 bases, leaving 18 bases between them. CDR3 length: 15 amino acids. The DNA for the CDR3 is TGTGCCAGCAGCTCCATAGGCGGGAATAGTTCACCCCTCCACTTT. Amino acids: CASSSIGGNSSPLHF.